The 30 T cell receptor beta chains below were found in one sample sequenced in a study of quantifying T cell responses using KT2 cells. Overall study context: cDNA was made from DNase-treated RNA using alpha and beta constant primers.

A single-stranded UMI oligo with SP2 sequence was ligated to cDNA 3' ends. An equimolar mix of RC1.1 and RC1.2 primed the beta chain across TRBC1 and TRBC2. TCRdb independently ran MiXCR on the UMI-ligation and nested PCR reads; one entry per CDR3 protein. Of tens of thousands of distinct CDR3 sequences listed, more than 9% are singletons. Sequences were obtained from PBMCs spiked with cells of the T cell clone KT2. These receptors all come from a human donor.

In its sample, this clonotype was seen a few times. The rearrangement joins TRBV5-1 to TRBJ2-5; the D gene is possibly TRBD2 (5 bases). Per germline, CDR1 SGHRS and CDR2 YFSETQ. The CDR3 sequence is 14 residues long. V was cut by 6 bases and J by 1 base, with 13 bases left in between. CDR3 protein: CASKVASSQETQYF. The CDR3 DNA is TGCGCCAGCAAAGTAGCGTCCAGCCAAGAGACCCAGTACTTC.

This rearrangement joins TRBV11-1 to TRBJ2-7; tentative D call: TRBD1 (6 bases). CDR1 and CDR2 from the germline V gene are SGHAT and FQDESV (reference sequence). The CDR3 has 15 amino acids. Trimming removed 5 bases at V and 0 bases at J, with 14 bases between. CDR3 in DNA: TGTGCCAGCAGCCAGGACAGAGAACTCTCCTACGAGCAGTACTTC. Translating gives CASSQDRELSYEQYF.

This clonotype was seen more than once but under ten times. The chain carries TRBV3-1 and TRBJ1-1; D unclear. The ends were cut back, 0 bases at V and 0 bases at J, with 11 bases in the middle. The CDR3 loop spans 16 amino acids. The germline CDR1 and CDR2 sequences are LGHDT and YNNKEL (reference sequence). The CDR3 nucleotides are TGTGCCAGCAGCCAAGAGCGTGGCAGAATGAACACTGAAGCTTTCTTT. It translates to CASSQERGRMNTEAFF.

The V and J genes are TRBV6-2 or TRBV6-3 and TRBJ2-1, with TRBD2 matching over 14 bases. V was pared by 1 base and J by 4 bases, with 6 bases of the junction left unmatched. The CDR3 runs to 18 residues. Germline V gene data show CDR1 as MNHEY and CDR2 as SVGEGT. The DNA of the CDR3 is TGTGCCAGCAGTTACTTGGGACTAGCGGGAGTTTTATACAATGAGCAGTTCTTC. Protein product: CASSYLGLAGVLYNEQFF.

The genes are TRBV4-2 and TRBJ2-1; 10 bases match TRBD2. Germline assignment: CDR1 LGHNA and CDR2 YNFKEQ. The CDR3 length is 19 residues. V was pared by 0 bases and J by 4 bases, with 12 bases of the junction left unmatched. In DNA form, the CDR3 reads TGTGCCAGCAGCCAAGATATGGGTACCGGGACTAGCGTGTACAATGAGCAGTTCTTC. Translating gives CASSQDMGTGTSVYNEQFF.

The chain employs TRBV27 and TRBJ2-2; D call uncertain. Per the germline V gene, CDR1 is MNHEY and CDR2 is SMNVEV (reference sequence). The germline V and J ends were trimmed by 2 bases and 7 bases, with 5 bases remaining between them. This CDR3 comprises 12 residues. Here the CDR3 reads CASSLRIGELFF. Written as DNA, the CDR3 is TGTGCCAGCAGTTTAAGGATCGGGGAGCTGTTTTTT.

Many counts were recorded for this clonotype. The V and J genes are TRBV4-2 and TRBJ2-7, with 8 bases matching TRBD2. Unmatched junction bases numbered 7, after V lost 5 bases and J lost 1 base. The CDR3 has 15 residues. Germline V gene lookup returns CDR1 LGHNA and CDR2 YNFKEQ. CDR3 bases: TGTGCCAGCAGCGTCCAGCGGGGGTCGTCCTACGAGCAGTACTTC. Translation gives CASSVQRGSSYEQYF.

Ten or more counts support this clonotype. The chain carries TRBV20-1 and TRBJ2-6; D may correspond to TRBD1 or TRBD2 (6 bases each). The CDR3 covers 19 residues. V lost 1 base and J lost 0, with 19 bases in between. CDR1 and CDR2 (germline): DFQATT, SNEGSKA (reference sequence). The CDR3 region has the DNA TGCAGTGCTAGAGGCTCCTCTGGGGGGCCCCACTCTGGGGCCAACGTCCTGACTTTC. It codes for CSARGSSGGPHSGANVLTF.

This clonotype occurred a few times. The rearrangement links TRBV20-1 to TRBJ1-1; maybe TRBD1 (6 bases). The germline V gene encodes CDR1 DFQATT and CDR2 SNEGSKA (reference sequence). The CDR3 runs to 13 residues. The CDR3 region is CHSREGGSTEAFF. CDR3 coding DNA: TGCCATTCAAGGGAGGGGGGGAGCACTGAAGCTTTCTTT.

The chain is built from TRBV5-1 and TRBJ2-1, with TRBD2 identical over 9 bases. Germline-derived CDR1 and CDR2 are SGHRS and YFSETQ. The V and J ends lost 4 bases and 4 bases, in that order; junction bases with no gene match: 3. The CDR3 runs 14 residues. The CDR3 DNA is TGCGCCAGCAGCCCGGGACTAGCTTACAATGAGCAGTTCTTC. Amino acid sequence: CASSPGLAYNEQFF.

The V and J genes are TRBV6-2 or TRBV6-3 and TRBJ2-1; 9 bases line up with TRBD2. The V and J ends lost 0 bases and 3 bases, in that order; junction bases with no gene match: 6. The CDR3 totals 17 residues. Germline lookup yields CDR1 MNHEY and CDR2 SVGEGT. CDR3 bases: TGTGCCAGCAGTTACTCGCCGCCTAGCGGGATCTACAATGAGCAGTTCTTC. The encoded protein is CASSYSPPSGIYNEQFF.

This clonotype came up a few times. This chain joins TRBV5-5 and TRBJ2-3; possible D gene TRBD1, 6 bases. Trimming left V 1 base short and J 1 base short, with 13 bases between. Germline CDR1 reads SGHKS; CDR2 reads YYEKEE (reference sequence). The CDR3 extends over 16 amino acids. The CDR3 sequence: CASSLLRTDRTDTQYF. Written as DNA, the CDR3 is TGTGCCAGCAGCTTGTTACGGACAGACCGCACAGATACGCAGTATTTT.

This clonotype was counted between two and nine times. This chain joins TRBV5-5 and TRBJ2-7, with 13 bases matching TRBD2. J lost 1 base, V lost 4 bases, and 11 bases had no gene match. The length of the CDR3 is 18 residues. Germline V lookup: CDR1 SGHKS, CDR2 YYEKEE (reference sequence). The CDR3 region is CASSLGLAGATRSYEQYF. The CDR3 DNA sequence: TGTGCCAGCAGCCTAGGACTAGCGGGAGCGACGAGGTCCTACGAGCAGTACTTC.

This clonotype was counted many times. The rearrangement links TRBV20-1 to TRBJ1-5, with D perhaps TRBD1 (6 bases). Trimming removed 3 bases from V and 7 bases from J, with 16 bases in between. This CDR3 spans 14 amino acids. Germline CDR1 and CDR2: DFQATT and SNEGSKA (reference sequence). The CDR3 sequence: CSASAVAGVQPQHF. The CDR3 DNA sequence: TGCAGTGCTAGTGCTGTGGCAGGGGTACAGCCCCAGCATTTT.

In its sample, this clonotype was seen many times. The gene calls are TRBV7-2 and TRBJ2-3; 7 bases are a match to TRBD2. V shed 8 bases and J 6 bases; nucleotides not matched to a gene: 5. The germline CDR1 and CDR2 sequences are SGHTA and FQGNSA. This CDR3 region has 12 residues. This CDR3 is CASRAGSDTQYF. The CDR3 nucleotides are TGTGCCAGCCGAGCGGGATCTGATACGCAGTATTTT.

This clonotype was observed many times. The J gene is TRBJ1-2, the V gene TRBV29-1; D is ambiguous. CDR3 size: 14 residues. With 6 bases removed from V and 5 bases from J, the gap between germline ends came to 19 bases. Germline V lookup: CDR1 SQVTM, CDR2 ANQGSEA. The DNA for the CDR3 is TGCAGCGTGCCCGGAGGGCTCCTTGGGTATGGCTACACCTTC. This translates into CSVPGGLLGYGYTF.

The table lists this clonotype with many counts. The chain is built from TRBV11-3 and TRBJ1-1, with D uncertain. Germline V gives CDR1 SGHNT, CDR2 YENEEA. This CDR3 spans 16 amino acids. Trimming left V 5 bases short and J 1 base short, with 17 bases between. Here the CDR3 DNA reads TGTGCCAGCAGCCTACAACAAAGAGCGACGAACACTGAAGCTTTCTTT. Translating it yields CASSLQQRATNTEAFF. Complete variable domain (other parts from reference TRBV11-3 and TRBJ1-1): EAGVVQSPRYKIIEKKQPVAFWCNPISGHNTLYWYLQNLGQGPELLIRYENEEAVDDSQLPKDRFSAERLKGVDSTLKIQPAELGDSAVYLCASSLQQRATNTEAFFGQGTRLTVV.

At least ten counts were recorded for this clonotype. The chain is built from TRBV4-1 and TRBJ1-6; no reliable D call. V shed 0 bases and J shed 0 bases, with 15 bases lying between them. Germline V gives CDR1 MGHRA, CDR2 YSYEKL. This CDR3 region has 19 residues. The CDR3 sequence: CASSQDSDPQPSYNSPLHF. CDR3 sequence (DNA): TGCGCCAGCAGCCAAGATTCGGACCCTCAGCCCTCCTATAATTCACCCCTCCACTTT.

V and J are TRBV20-1 and TRBJ2-3; TRBD2 is a possible D gene (6 bases). Germline V gives CDR1 DFQATT, CDR2 SNEGSKA (reference sequence). V was shortened by 0 bases and J by 6 bases, with 16 bases between the two germline ends. The CDR3 runs 15 residues. This chain's CDR3 is CSARDPAGTLDTQYF. CDR3 coding DNA: TGCAGTGCTAGAGATCCGGCGGGGACGCTGGATACGCAGTATTTT.

The chain carries TRBV6-1 and TRBJ2-1; the D gene is possibly TRBD2 (5 bases). The CDR3 totals 14 residues. Trimming pared 2 bases from V and 7 bases from J, leaving 12 bases between. From germline, CDR1 is MNHNS and CDR2 SASEGT. DNA for the CDR3: TGTGCCAGCAGTGAAAGGATGAGAGGGAATGAGCAGTTCTTC. Its protein product is CASSERMRGNEQFF.

Many counts were recorded for this clonotype. This chain connects TRBV28 to TRBJ2-7, with 10 bases aligning to TRBD1. V dropped 5 bases and J dropped 0; count of bases not matched to a gene: 4. In germline, CDR1 is MDHEN, CDR2 SYDVKM. The CDR3 extends over 15 amino acids. CDR3 protein: CASSPRTGGSYEQYF. In DNA, the CDR3 is TGTGCCAGCAGTCCACGGACAGGGGGCTCCTACGAGCAGTACTTC.

This clonotype was observed a few times. The chain uses TRBV7-8 and TRBJ2-5; D might be TRBD2 (5 bases). Trimming removed 3 bases from V and 7 bases from J, with 15 bases in between. The CDR3 extends over 14 amino acids. Germline V lookup: CDR1 SGHVS, CDR2 FQNEAQ. CDR3 in amino acids: CASSFERTWGTQYF. CDR3 DNA: TGTGCCAGCAGCTTCGAGAGGACTTGGGGGACCCAGTACTTC. Full variable domain (rest looked up from reference TRBV7-8 and TRBJ2-5): GAGVSQSPRYKVAKRGQDVALRCDPISGHVSLFWYQQALGQGPEFLTYFQNEAQLDKSGLPSDRFFAERPEGSVSTLKIQRTQQEDSAVYLCASSFERTWGTQYFGPGTRLLVL.

This clonotype was found many times. The CDR3 coding sequence is TGTGCCAGCAGCCTCCGAGGGGCGGGGGGTGGTGAAGCTTTCTTT. Its translation: CASSLRGAGGGEAFF. The chain carries TRBV3-1 and TRBJ1-1, with a weak D call TRBD1 (5 bases). CDR1 LGHDT and CDR2 YNNKEL come from the germline V gene (reference sequence). Between the trimmed V and J ends, which lost 4 bases and 7 bases, there was a span of 19 bases. The CDR3 length is 15 residues. The variable domain in full, with the rest retrieved from reference TRBV3-1 and TRBJ1-1, is DTAVSQTPKYLVTQMGNDKSIKCEQNLGHDTMYWYKQDSKKFLKIMFSYNNKELIINETVPNRFSPKSPDKAHLNLHINSLELGDSAVYFCASSLRGAGGGEAFFGQGTRLTVV.

Written as DNA, the CDR3 is TGTGCCAGCAGCCAAGAGGGGACAGGGGGAAACACCATATATTTT. Translation gives CASSQEGTGGNTIYF. The chain uses TRBV4-2 and TRBJ1-3, with 9 bases identical to TRBD1. The CDR3 extends over 15 amino acids. The J segment lost 4 bases and the V segment lost 0 bases, leaving 1 base of the junction unmatched. Germline V gene sequence: CDR1 LGHNA, CDR2 YNFKEQ.

The rearrangement uses TRBV15 and TRBJ1-2; D is ambiguous. The germline gives CDR1 LNHNV, CDR2 YYDKDF (reference sequence). The CDR3 runs to 14 residues. V was cut by 4 bases and J by 8 bases, with 17 bases left in between. This chain's CDR3 is CATSIDDGRQGYTF. CDR3 coding DNA: TGTGCCACCAGCATTGATGACGGACGTCAAGGCTACACCTTC.

V is TRBV20-1 and J is TRBJ2-2; D may be TRBD1 (6 bases). Trimming left V 6 bases short and J 2 bases short, with 13 bases between. The germline V gene has CDR1 DFQATT and CDR2 SNEGSKA (reference sequence). The CDR3 runs 14 residues. The CDR3 sequence is CSARPGQNTGELFF. The DNA for the CDR3 is TGCAGTGCGCGACCGGGACAAAACACCGGGGAGCTGTTTTTT.

In its sample, this clonotype was seen a few times. The V gene is TRBV6-5, the J gene TRBJ1-2; 8 nucleotides align to TRBD1. With V trimmed by 6 bases and J by 8 bases, 5 bases remained unmatched. Germline lookup yields CDR1 MNHEY and CDR2 SVGAGI. The CDR3 contains 12 residues. The CDR3 region has the DNA TGTGCCAGCAGCCTGACAGGGGAGGGCTACACCTTC. Translation gives CASSLTGEGYTF.

As to this clonotype: This CDR3 fails to terminate in the conserved phenylalanine or tryptophan, so it likely reflects a read error. The chain carries TRBV7-2 and TRBJ2-7, with a weak D call TRBD2 (5 bases). Germline CDR1 is SGHTA and CDR2 is FQGNSA. The CDR3 runs 12 residues. Trimming removed 4 bases from V and 3 bases from J, with 7 bases in between. CDR3 DNA sequence: TGTGCCAGCAGCTCAACTAGCTACGAGCAGTACTTA. The encoded protein is CASSSTSYEQYL.

The rearrangement uses TRBV20-1 and TRBJ1-1; weak D call: TRBD1 (6 bases). This CDR3 has 15 residues. Trimming stripped 5 bases from V and 0 bases from J, with 16 bases between. The germline V gene has CDR1 DFQATT and CDR2 SNEGSKA (reference sequence). The CDR3 reads CSARTVGNMNTEAFF. The CDR3 DNA reads TGCAGTGCTCGGACAGTTGGAAACATGAACACTGAAGCTTTCTTT.

The V and J genes are TRBV7-2 and TRBJ1-2; 8 bases match TRBD1. Germline V gene lookup returns CDR1 SGHTA and CDR2 FQGNSA. The CDR3 spans 14 residues. Losses at the gene ends were 6 bases for V and 3 bases for J; bases not matched to a gene: 6. CDR3 in amino acids: CASSPQGADYGYTF. In nucleotides, the CDR3 is TGTGCCAGCAGTCCTCAGGGGGCGGACTATGGCTACACCTTC.